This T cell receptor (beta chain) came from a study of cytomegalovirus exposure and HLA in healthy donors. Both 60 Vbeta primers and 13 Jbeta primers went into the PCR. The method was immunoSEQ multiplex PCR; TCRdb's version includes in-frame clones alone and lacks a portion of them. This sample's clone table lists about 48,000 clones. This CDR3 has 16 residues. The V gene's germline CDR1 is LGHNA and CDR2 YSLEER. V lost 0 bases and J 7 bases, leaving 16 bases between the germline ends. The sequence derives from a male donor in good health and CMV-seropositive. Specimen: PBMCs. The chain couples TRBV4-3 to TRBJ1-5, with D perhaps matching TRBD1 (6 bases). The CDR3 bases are TGCGCCAGCAGCCAAGATCGGGTGGGGGGGCGACAGCCCCAGCATTTT. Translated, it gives CASSQDRVGGRQPQHF.